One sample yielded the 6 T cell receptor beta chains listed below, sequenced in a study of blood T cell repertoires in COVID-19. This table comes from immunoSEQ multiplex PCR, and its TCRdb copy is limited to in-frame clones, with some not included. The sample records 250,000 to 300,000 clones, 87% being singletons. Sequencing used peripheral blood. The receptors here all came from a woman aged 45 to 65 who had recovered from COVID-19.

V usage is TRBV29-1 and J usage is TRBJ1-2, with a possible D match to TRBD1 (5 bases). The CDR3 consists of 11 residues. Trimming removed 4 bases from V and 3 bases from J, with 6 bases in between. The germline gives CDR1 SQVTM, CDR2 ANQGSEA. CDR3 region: CSVVGDYGYTF. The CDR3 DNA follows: TGCAGCGTTGTAGGGGACTATGGCTACACCTTC.

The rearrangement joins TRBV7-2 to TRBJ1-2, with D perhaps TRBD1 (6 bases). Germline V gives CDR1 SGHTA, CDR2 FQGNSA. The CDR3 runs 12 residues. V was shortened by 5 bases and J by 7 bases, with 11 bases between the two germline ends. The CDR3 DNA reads TGTGCCAGCAGCGCAGGGGAGGGTGGCTACACCTTC. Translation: CASSAGEGGYTF.

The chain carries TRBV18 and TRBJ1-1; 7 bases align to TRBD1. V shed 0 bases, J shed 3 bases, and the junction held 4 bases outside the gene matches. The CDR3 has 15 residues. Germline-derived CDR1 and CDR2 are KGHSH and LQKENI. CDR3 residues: CASSPPGRGDTEAFF. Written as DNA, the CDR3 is TGTGCCAGCTCACCACCGGGCAGGGGGGACACTGAAGCTTTCTTT.

The CDR3 DNA reads as TGTGCCAGTAGTACCGGACAGGGAAGGGGTGGAAACACCATATATTTT. Residues: CASSTGQGRGGNTIYF. V is TRBV19 and J is TRBJ1-3; 8 nucleotides match TRBD1. The CDR3 has 16 amino acids. From germline, CDR1 is LNHDA and CDR2 SQIVND (reference sequence). Losses at the gene ends were 4 bases for V and 3 bases for J; bases not matched to a gene: 8.

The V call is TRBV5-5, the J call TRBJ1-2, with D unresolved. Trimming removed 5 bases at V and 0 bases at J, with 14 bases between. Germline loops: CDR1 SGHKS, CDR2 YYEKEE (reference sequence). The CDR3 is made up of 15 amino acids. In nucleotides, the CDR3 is TGTGCCAGCAGTTATACTCAGGTTTCTAACTATGGCTACACCTTC. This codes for CASSYTQVSNYGYTF.

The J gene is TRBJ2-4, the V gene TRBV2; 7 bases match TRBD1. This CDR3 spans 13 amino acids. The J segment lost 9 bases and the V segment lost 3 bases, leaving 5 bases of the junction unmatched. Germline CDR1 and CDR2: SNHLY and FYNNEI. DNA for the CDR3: TGTGCCAGCAGTGAGATAGGGGACAGCATTCAGTACTTC. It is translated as CASSEIGDSIQYF.